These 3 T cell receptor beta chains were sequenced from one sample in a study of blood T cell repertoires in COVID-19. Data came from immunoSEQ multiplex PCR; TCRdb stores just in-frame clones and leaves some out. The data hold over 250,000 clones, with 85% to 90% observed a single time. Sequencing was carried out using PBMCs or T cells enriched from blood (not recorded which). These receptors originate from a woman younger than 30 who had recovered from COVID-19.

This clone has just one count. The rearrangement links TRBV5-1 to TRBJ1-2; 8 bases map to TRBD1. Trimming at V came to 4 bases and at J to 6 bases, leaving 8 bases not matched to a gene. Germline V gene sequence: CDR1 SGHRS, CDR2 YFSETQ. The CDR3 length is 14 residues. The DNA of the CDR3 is TGCGCCAGCAGCCCCACAGGGGGTGGAGATGGCTACACCTTC. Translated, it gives CASSPTGGGDGYTF.

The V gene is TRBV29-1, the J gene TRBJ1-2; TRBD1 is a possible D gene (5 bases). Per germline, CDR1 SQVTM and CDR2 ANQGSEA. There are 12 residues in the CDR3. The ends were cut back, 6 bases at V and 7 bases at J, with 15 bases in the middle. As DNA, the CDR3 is TGCAGCGTCGCCCCGACAGCTGGTGGCTACACCTTC. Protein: CSVAPTAGGYTF.

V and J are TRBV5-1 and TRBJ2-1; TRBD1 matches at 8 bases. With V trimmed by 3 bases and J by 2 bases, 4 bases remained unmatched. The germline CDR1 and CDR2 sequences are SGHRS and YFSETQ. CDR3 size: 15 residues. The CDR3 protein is CASSSGQDPYNEQFF. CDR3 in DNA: TGCGCCAGCAGCTCGGGACAGGACCCCTACAATGAGCAGTTCTTC.